This T cell receptor beta chain was captured in a study of blood T cells in healthy people across ages. Whole-study findings and limits: Measured against age, TCR beta diversity per million T cells decreased in a roughly linear manner. The study regarded diversity estimates from one million T cells as underestimates.

The CDR3 has 15 amino acids. J was trimmed by 3 bases and V by 5 bases; bases with no gene match: 9. Germline CDR1 and CDR2: SGHVS and FQNEAQ. The draw of peripheral blood yielded roughly 10 milliliters from each donor. As regards this clonotype: Its antigen is currently unknown.

Using a J-beta primer mix together with a sample-barcoded 5' primer, a second PCR was run for about 6 to 11 cycles. Sequencing of every sample gave 3 million or more CDR3-containing paired-end reads. TCRdb independently ran MiXCR on the 5' RACE reads; one entry per CDR3 protein. The sample consists of hundreds of thousands of distinct CDR3 sequences, roughly 56% of them appearing once. The specimen sequenced was blood. The origin of this receptor is a man aged 40-55 years in good health. The rearrangement links TRBV7-8 to TRBJ2-7; 8 bases fit TRBD1. The CDR3 is CASSPPGQDNYEQYF. The CDR3 region has the DNA TGTGCCAGCAGCCCCCCGGGACAGGACAACTACGAGCAGTACTTC.